This T cell receptor beta chain stems from a study of response to subunit inactivated influenza vaccine. TCRdb itself ran the RT-PCR reads through MiXCR, one entry per CDR3 protein. Seen here are 500,000 to 600,000 distinct CDR3 sequences, about 11% observed once, and the top ten hold 11%. Germline CDR1 reads SGHKS; CDR2 reads YYEKEE (reference sequence). V shed 5 bases and J shed 1 base, with 12 bases lying between them. The CDR3 has 14 amino acids. This sample also appeared in a second study, on T cells expressing NK-cell markers. That study adds: With UMIs, 5'RACE template switching was used to make TCR beta cDNA.

The material sequenced was PBMCs from blood, taken on the day of vaccination. V usage is TRBV5-5 and J usage is TRBJ2-5, with D perhaps matching TRBD2 (5 bases). The TCR comes from a man aged 50-59 years who received an inactivated influenza vaccine. CDR3 nucleotide sequence: TGTGCCAGCAGGACCGGGGTATCCCAAGAGACCCAGTACTTC. Its protein product is CASRTGVSQETQYF.